Listed below are T cell receptor beta chains from one sample, sequenced in a study of OX40 agonist ivuxolimab in advanced cancers. Profiling relied on immunoSEQ multiplex PCR, and the TCRdb table lists in-frame clones only, not all of them. Among about 50,000 clones, about four fifths were seen once, and the ten largest hold about 2.1%. The sample was CD4+ or CD8+ T cells sorted from blood, taken in a trial of the OX40 agonist ivuxolimab. The receptors originated from an adult with an advanced solid tumor such as melanoma, head and neck, liver or kidney cancer. CDR3s include the opening cysteine and the closing phenylalanine or tryptophan. D genes are given only for firm matches. Size is stated for part of the rows, as once, few or many counts, or as a class when the clone is expanded.

clone_size,d_call,v_call,j_call,cdr3_aa,cdr3_nt
.,.,TRBV11-2,TRBJ2-1,CASSFPEGDEQFF,TGTGCCAGCAGCTTCCCGGAGGGCGATGAGCAGTTCTTC
.,TRBD2,TRBV7-8,TRBJ2-5,CASSPRGAGDQETQYF,TGTGCCAGCAGCCCGAGGGGAGCGGGGGATCAAGAGACCCAGTACTTC
.,.,TRBV30,TRBJ1-4,CAWRPGTRKTNEKLFF,TGTGCCTGGAGACCGGGGACCCGCAAAACTAATGAAAAACTGTTTTTT
few,.,TRBV6-1,TRBJ1-2,CASSEAYGYGYTF,TGTGCCAGCAGTGAAGCGTATGGTTACGGCTACACCTTC
.,.,TRBV6-6,TRBJ1-1,CASSYSGRKTEAFF,TGTGCCAGCAGTTACTCGGGGAGGAAAACTGAAGCTTTCTTT
.,TRBD2,TRBV5-4,TRBJ2-3,CASSSLAGGVTDTQYF,TGTGCCAGCAGCTCCCTAGCGGGGGGGGTCACAGATACGCAGTATTTT
.,.,TRBV7-3,TRBJ1-4,CASSRGLNEKLFF,TGTGCCAGCAGCCGGGGGCTCAATGAAAAACTGTTTTTT
once,TRBD1,TRBV30,TRBJ1-2,CAWSVQFGTGSYTF,TGTGCCTGGAGTGTACAATTCGGGACAGGATCCTACACCTTC
.,TRBD2,TRBV10-1,TRBJ2-1,CASSASGTYNEQFF,TGCGCCAGCAGTGCTAGCGGGACCTACAATGAGCAGTTCTTC
.,.,TRBV4-3,TRBJ2-1,CASSQDPLGSSYNEQFF,TGCGCCAGCAGCCAAGACCCTTTGGGGAGCTCCTACAATGAGCAGTTCTTC
.,TRBD2,TRBV9,TRBJ2-2,CASSASQGSSGGQGGELFF,TGTGCCAGCAGCGCCTCGCAAGGGTCTAGCGGGGGGCAAGGCGGGGAGCTGTTTTTT
.,.,TRBV6-5,TRBJ1-5,CASREWRGNQPQHF,TGTGCCAGCAGAGAATGGAGGGGCAATCAGCCCCAGCATTTT
.,.,TRBV12-1,TRBJ1-2,CASSRGTGNGYTF,TGTGCCAGCAGCCGAGGGACAGGGAATGGCTACACCTTC
.,.,TRBV5-4,TRBJ2-1,CASSARGSGYGEQFF,TGTGCCAGCAGCGCCCGGGGGTCTGGATACGGTGAGCAGTTCTTC
.,TRBD1,TRBV11-2,TRBJ1-2,CASSFESQGYDGYTF,TGTGCCAGCAGCTTTGAGTCACAGGGGTACGATGGCTACACCTTC
.,TRBD1,TRBV30,TRBJ2-7,CAWSGAGTGHEQYF,TGTGCCTGGAGTGGCGCCGGGACAGGGCACGAGCAGTACTTC
.,.,TRBV7-2,TRBJ1-1,CASSRRDGAGGEAFF,TGTGCCAGCAGCCGAAGGGATGGTGCGGGCGGTGAAGCTTTCTTT
.,.,TRBV7-9,TRBJ2-2,CASSYGTPNTGELFF,TGTGCCAGCAGCTACGGGACTCCGAACACCGGGGAGCTGTTTTTT
.,.,TRBV7-2,TRBJ1-3,CASSLGLSGNTIYF,TGTGCCAGCAGCTTAGGACTCTCTGGAAACACCATATATTTT
.,TRBD1,TRBV10-3,TRBJ2-5,CAISGTAQETQYF,TGTGCCATTTCCGGGACAGCTCAAGAGACCCAGTACTTC
.,.,TRBV5-1,TRBJ1-1,CASSLTGLNTEAFF,TGCGCCAGCAGCCTGACAGGCCTGAACACTGAAGCTTTCTTT
.,.,TRBV18,TRBJ2-2,CASSPGGGNTGELFF,TGTGCCAGCTCCCCCGGAGGGGGAAACACCGGGGAGCTGTTTTTT
.,TRBD2,TRBV7-2,TRBJ2-5,CASSPEWRGARETQYF,TGTGCCAGCAGCCCGGAATGGCGGGGGGCCAGAGAGACCCAGTACTTC
few,.,TRBV7-2,TRBJ1-5,CASSFGNQPQHF,TGTGCCAGCAGCTTTGGCAATCAGCCCCAGCATTTT
.,TRBD1,TRBV4-3,TRBJ2-7,CASSQRVFRDRGGEQYF,TGCGCCAGCAGCCAAAGGGTCTTCCGGGACAGGGGGGGCGAGCAGTACTTC
.,.,TRBV5-1,TRBJ1-2,CASSPAVGAYGYTF,TGCGCCAGCAGCCCGGCGGTGGGAGCCTATGGCTACACCTTC
.,.,TRBV7-2,TRBJ1-2,CASSLEQGYGYTF,TGTGCCAGCAGCTTAGAACAGGGATATGGCTACACCTTC
few,.,TRBV7-2,TRBJ2-2,CASSLFLGNTGELFF,TGTGCCAGCAGCTTATTCCTCGGGAACACCGGGGAGCTGTTTTTT
.,.,TRBV6-1,TRBJ1-6,CASSDLIKNSPLHF,TGTGCCAGCAGTGACTTAATCAAAAATTCACCCCTCCACTTT
.,TRBD2,TRBV9,TRBJ2-3,CASSVGPAGGQDTQYF,TGTGCCAGCAGCGTAGGTCCAGCGGGGGGGCAAGATACGCAGTATTTT
.,TRBD1,TRBV19,TRBJ1-6,CASTLQGANSPLHF,TGTGCCAGTACCCTACAGGGGGCGAATTCACCCCTCCACTTT
.,TRBD1,TRBV14,TRBJ1-5,CASSQEGTAVVYQPQHF,TGTGCCAGCAGCCAAGAGGGGACAGCGGTTGTCTATCAGCCCCAGCATTTT
.,.,TRBV11-1,TRBJ2-7,CASSLRDGSSYEQYF,TGTGCCAGCAGCTTACGGGACGGGAGCTCCTACGAGCAGTACTTC
.,.,TRBV5-1,TRBJ2-7,CASSLEVGTYEQYF,TGCGCCAGCAGCTTGGAGGTCGGGACCTACGAGCAGTACTTC
.,TRBD2,TRBV6-6,TRBJ2-5,CASRGGEGETQYF,TGTGCCAGCAGGGGGGGGGAGGGCGAGACCCAGTACTTC
.,.,TRBV10-1,TRBJ2-1,CASSVSGSYNEQFF,TGCGCCAGCAGTGTGAGCGGATCCTACAATGAGCAGTTCTTC
.,.,TRBV30,TRBJ2-1,CAWSGVNEQFF,TGTGCCTGGAGTGGGGTAAATGAGCAGTTCTTC
once,.,TRBV4-3,TRBJ2-1,CASSQGDFQGEQFF,TGCGCCAGCAGCCAAGGAGACTTTCAGGGGGAGCAGTTCTTC
.,TRBD2,TRBV7-3,TRBJ2-3,CASSSGLAGGGTDTQYF,TGTGCCAGCAGCTCCGGACTAGCGGGAGGAGGGACAGATACGCAGTATTTT
.,.,TRBV4-3,TRBJ2-5,CASSPGGGVETQYF,TGCGCCAGCAGCCCCGGTGGAGGTGTGGAGACCCAGTACTTC
.,TRBD2,TRBV12-5,TRBJ2-1,CASGSDRGDEQFF,TGTGCTAGTGGATCAGACCGGGGGGATGAGCAGTTCTTC
.,.,TRBV5-4,TRBJ1-5,CASSLGAGGNQPQHF,TGTGCCAGCAGCTTGGGCGCAGGGGGCAATCAGCCCCAGCATTTT
.,.,TRBV7-2,TRBJ2-3,CASSFPRADTQYF,TGTGCCAGCAGCTTCCCCCGGGCAGATACGCAGTATTTT
.,.,TRBV11-2,TRBJ1-2,CASSPDVQAANYGYTF,TGTGCCAGCAGCCCAGACGTTCAGGCTGCGAACTATGGCTACACCTTC
.,.,TRBV2,TRBJ1-5,CASRASYRAQPQHF,TGTGCCAGCAGGGCTAGTTATAGGGCTCAGCCCCAGCATTTT
.,TRBD1,TRBV15,TRBJ1-6,CATSRDQGQSYNSPLHF,TGTGCCACCAGCAGAGATCAGGGACAGTCCTATAATTCACCCCTCCACTTT
.,.,TRBV11-1,TRBJ1-1,CASSLAPGSEAFF,TGTGCCAGCAGCTTAGCGCCGGGGTCGGAGGCTTTCTTT
.,.,TRBV6-4,TRBJ1-6,CASSEGTRGSPLHF,TGTGCCAGCAGTGAGGGAACAAGGGGTTCACCCCTCCACTTT
.,.,TRBV6-5,TRBJ2-7,CASSGSSYEQYF,TGTGCCAGCAGCGGCAGCTCCTACGAGCAGTACTTC
.,.,TRBV5-1,TRBJ1-1,CASSLEGLLTEAFF,TGCGCCAGCAGCTTGGAGGGGCTTCTCACTGAAGCTTTCTTT
.,.,TRBV7-6,TRBJ2-7,CASSSGTFGNYEQYF,TGTGCCAGCAGCTCGGGGACGTTCGGGAACTACGAGCAGTACTTC
.,.,TRBV6-1,TRBJ2-1,CASSLSGSYNEQFF,TGTGCCAGCAGTCTTAGCGGATCCTACAATGAGCAGTTCTTC
.,TRBD1,TRBV10-2,TRBJ1-6,CASSESTGGNNSPLHF,TGCGCCAGCAGTGAATCCACAGGGGGTAATAATTCACCCCTCCACTTT
.,TRBD1,TRBV5-4,TRBJ2-7,CASSLEAGGAGEQYF,TGTGCCAGCAGCTTGGAGGCAGGGGGCGCGGGTGAGCAGTACTTC
.,.,TRBV11-1,TRBJ2-2,CASSRPPGELFF,TGTGCCAGCAGCAGGCCCCCCGGGGAGCTGTTTTTT
.,TRBD1,TRBV29-1,TRBJ1-6,CSVGDRSNSPLHF,TGCAGCGTTGGGGACAGGTCTAATTCACCCCTCCACTTT
.,.,TRBV5-4,TRBJ1-3,CASSEVPGLRNTIYF,TGTGCCAGCAGCGAGGTCCCGGGATTAAGAAACACCATATATTTT
.,.,TRBV5-6,TRBJ1-4,CASSLAGLRRANEKLFF,TGTGCCAGCAGCTTGGCGGGACTCAGGAGGGCTAATGAAAAACTGTTTTTT
.,TRBD1,TRBV5-4,TRBJ1-4,CASSLNRGIDEKLFF,TGTGCCAGCAGCTTAAACAGGGGGATTGACGAAAAACTGTTTTTT